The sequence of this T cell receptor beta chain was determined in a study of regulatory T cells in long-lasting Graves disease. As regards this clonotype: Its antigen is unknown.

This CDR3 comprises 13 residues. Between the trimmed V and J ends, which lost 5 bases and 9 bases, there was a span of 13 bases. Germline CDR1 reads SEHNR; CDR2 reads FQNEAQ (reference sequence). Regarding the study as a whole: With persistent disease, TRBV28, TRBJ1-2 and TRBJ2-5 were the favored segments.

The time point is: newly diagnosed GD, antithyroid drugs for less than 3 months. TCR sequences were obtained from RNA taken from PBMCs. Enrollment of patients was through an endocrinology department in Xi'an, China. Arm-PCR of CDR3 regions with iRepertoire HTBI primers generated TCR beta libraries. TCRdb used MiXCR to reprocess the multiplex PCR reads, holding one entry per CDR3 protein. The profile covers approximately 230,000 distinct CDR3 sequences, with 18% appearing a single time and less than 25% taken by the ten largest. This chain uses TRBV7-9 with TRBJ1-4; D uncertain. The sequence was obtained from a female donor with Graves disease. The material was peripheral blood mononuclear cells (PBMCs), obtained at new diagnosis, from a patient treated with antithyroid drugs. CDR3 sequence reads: CASSPDVGKKLFF. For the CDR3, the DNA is TGTGCCAGCAGCCCGGATGTGGGGAAAAAACTGTTTTTT. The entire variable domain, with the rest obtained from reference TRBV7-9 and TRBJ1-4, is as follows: DTGVSQNPRHKITKRGQNVTFRCDPISEHNRLYWYRQTLGQGPEFLTYFQNEAQLEKSRLLSDRFSAERPKGSFSTLEIQRTEQGDSAMYLCASSPDVGKKLFFGSGTQLSVL.